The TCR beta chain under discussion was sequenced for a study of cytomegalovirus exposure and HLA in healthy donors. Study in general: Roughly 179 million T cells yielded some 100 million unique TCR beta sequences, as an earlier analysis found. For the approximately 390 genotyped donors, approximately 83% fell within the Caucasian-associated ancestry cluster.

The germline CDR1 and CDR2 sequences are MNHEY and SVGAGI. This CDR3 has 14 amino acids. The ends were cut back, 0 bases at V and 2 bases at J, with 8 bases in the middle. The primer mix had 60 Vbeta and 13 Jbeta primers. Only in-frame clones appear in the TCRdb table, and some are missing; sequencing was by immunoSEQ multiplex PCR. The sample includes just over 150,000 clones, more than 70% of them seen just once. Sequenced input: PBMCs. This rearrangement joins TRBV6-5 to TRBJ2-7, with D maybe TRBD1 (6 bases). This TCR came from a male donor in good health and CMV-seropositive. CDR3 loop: CASSYSRGTYEQYF. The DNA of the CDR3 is TGTGCCAGCAGTTACTCAAGGGGGACCTACGAGCAGTACTTC.